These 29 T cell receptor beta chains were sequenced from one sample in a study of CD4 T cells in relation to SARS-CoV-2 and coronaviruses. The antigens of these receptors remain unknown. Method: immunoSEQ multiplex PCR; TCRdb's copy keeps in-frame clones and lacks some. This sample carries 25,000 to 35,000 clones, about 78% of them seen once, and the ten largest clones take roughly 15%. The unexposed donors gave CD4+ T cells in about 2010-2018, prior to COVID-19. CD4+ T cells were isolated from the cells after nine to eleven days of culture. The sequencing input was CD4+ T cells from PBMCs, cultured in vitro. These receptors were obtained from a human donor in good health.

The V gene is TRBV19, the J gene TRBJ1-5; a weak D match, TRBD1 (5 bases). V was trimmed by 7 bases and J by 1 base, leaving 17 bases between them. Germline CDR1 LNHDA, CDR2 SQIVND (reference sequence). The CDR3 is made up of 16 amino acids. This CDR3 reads CASTPWGRMSNQPQHF. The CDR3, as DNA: TGTGCCAGTACCCCTTGGGGGAGGATGAGCAATCAGCCCCAGCATTTT.

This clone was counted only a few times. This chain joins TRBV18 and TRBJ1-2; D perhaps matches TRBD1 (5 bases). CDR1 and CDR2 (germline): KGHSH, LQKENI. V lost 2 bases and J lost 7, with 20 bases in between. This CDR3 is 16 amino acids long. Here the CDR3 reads CASSPAGSTQGVGYTF. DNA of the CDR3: TGTGCCAGCTCACCAGCCGGTTCGACCCAGGGCGTTGGCTACACCTTC.

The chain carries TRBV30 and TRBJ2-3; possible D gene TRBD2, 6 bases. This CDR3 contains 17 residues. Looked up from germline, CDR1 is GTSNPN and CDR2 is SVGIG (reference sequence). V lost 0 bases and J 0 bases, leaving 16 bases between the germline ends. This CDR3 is CAWSVGGGVPSTDTQYF. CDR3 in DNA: TGTGCCTGGAGTGTAGGCGGAGGGGTACCTAGCACAGATACGCAGTATTTT.

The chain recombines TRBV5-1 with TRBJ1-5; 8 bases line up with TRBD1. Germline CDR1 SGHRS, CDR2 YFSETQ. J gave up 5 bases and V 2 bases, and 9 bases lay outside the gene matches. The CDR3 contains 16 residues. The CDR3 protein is CASSFSSGGEDQPQHF. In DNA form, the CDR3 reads TGCGCCAGCAGCTTTTCGTCAGGGGGCGAGGATCAGCCCCAGCATTTT.

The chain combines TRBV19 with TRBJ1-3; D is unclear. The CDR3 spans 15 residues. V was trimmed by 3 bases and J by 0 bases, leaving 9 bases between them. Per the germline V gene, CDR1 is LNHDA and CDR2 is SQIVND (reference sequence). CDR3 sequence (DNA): TGTGCCAGTAGTATGCAGTCAGACTCTGGAAACACCATATATTTT. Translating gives CASSMQSDSGNTIYF.

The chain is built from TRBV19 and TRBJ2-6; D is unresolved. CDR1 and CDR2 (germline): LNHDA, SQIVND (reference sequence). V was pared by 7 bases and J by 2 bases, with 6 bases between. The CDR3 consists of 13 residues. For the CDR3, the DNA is TGTGCCAGTAAGGGTGCTGGGGCCAACGTCCTGACTTTC. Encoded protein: CASKGAGANVLTF.

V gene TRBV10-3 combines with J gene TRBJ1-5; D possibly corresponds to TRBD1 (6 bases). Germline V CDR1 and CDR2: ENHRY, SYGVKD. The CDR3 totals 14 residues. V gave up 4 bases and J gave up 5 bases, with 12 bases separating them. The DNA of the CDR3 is TGTGCCATCAGTGCGGGGGGCGAGGATCAGCCCCAGCATTTT. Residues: CAISAGGEDQPQHF.

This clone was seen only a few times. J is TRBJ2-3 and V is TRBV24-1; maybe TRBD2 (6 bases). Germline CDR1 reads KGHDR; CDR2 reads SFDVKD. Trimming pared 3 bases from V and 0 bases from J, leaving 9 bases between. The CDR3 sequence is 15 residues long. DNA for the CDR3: TGTGCCACCAGTGATAGAGCGGGTAGCACAGATACGCAGTATTTT. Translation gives CATSDRAGSTDTQYF.

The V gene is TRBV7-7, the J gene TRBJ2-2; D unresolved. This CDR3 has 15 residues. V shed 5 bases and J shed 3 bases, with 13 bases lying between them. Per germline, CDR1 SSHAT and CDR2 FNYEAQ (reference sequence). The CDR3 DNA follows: TGTGCCAGCAGCCCCGATGTGGGGTACACCGGGGAGCTGTTTTTT. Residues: CASSPDVGYTGELFF.

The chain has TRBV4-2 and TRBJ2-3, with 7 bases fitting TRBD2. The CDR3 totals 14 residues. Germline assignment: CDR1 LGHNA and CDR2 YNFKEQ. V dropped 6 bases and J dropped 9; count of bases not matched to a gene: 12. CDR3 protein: CASRPSGLVGTQYF. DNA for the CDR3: TGTGCCAGCAGACCTAGCGGACTAGTAGGGACGCAGTATTTT.

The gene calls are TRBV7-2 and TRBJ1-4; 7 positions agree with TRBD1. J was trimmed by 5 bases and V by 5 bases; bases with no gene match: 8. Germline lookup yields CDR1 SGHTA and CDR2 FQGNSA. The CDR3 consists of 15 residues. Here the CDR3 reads CASSLMGQRNEKLFF. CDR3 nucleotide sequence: TGTGCCAGCAGCCTAATGGGACAGCGGAATGAAAAACTGTTTTTT.

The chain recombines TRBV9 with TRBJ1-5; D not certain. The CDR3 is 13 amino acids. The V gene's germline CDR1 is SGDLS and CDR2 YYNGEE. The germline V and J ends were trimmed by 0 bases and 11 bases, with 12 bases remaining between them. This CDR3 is CASSVGETQAQHF. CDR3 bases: TGTGCCAGCAGCGTAGGTGAGACGCAGGCCCAGCATTTT. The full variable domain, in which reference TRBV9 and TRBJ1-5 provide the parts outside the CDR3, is DSGVTQTPKHLITATGQRVTLRCSPRSGDLSVYWYQQSLDQGLQFLIQYYNGEERAKGNILERFSAQQFPDLHSELNLSSLELGDSALYFCASSVGETQAQHFGDGTRLSIL.

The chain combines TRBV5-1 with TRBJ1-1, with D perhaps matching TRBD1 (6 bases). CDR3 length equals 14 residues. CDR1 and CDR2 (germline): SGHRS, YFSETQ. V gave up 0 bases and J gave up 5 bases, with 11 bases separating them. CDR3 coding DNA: TGCGCCAGCAGCTTGGAGTCAGGGGAGACTGAAGCTTTCTTT. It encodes CASSLESGETEAFF.

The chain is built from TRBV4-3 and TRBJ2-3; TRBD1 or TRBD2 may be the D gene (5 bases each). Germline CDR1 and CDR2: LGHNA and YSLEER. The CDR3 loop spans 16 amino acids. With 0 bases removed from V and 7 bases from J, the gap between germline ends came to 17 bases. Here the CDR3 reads CASSQDMGERYNTQYF. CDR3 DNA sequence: TGCGCCAGCAGCCAAGATATGGGGGAAAGGTACAATACGCAGTATTTT.

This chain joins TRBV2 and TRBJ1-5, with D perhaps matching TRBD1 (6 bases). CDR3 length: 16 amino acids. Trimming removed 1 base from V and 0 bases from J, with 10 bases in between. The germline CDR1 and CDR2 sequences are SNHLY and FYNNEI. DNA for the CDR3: TGTGCCAGCAGTGAAGGATCGGGACATAGCAATCAGCCCCAGCATTTT. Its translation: CASSEGSGHSNQPQHF.

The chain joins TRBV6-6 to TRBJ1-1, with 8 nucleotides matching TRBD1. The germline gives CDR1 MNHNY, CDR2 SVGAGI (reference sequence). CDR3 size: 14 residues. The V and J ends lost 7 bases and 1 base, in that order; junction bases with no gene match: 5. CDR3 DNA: TGTGCCAGCAACGGACAGGGAAGGAACACTGAAGCTTTCTTT. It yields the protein CASNGQGRNTEAFF.

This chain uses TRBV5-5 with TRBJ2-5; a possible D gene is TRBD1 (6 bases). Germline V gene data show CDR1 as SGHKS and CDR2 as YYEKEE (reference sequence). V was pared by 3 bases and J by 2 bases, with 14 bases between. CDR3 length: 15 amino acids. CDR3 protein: CASSSQTTGQETQYF. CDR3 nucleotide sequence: TGTGCCAGCAGCTCGCAAACGACAGGTCAAGAGACCCAGTACTTC.

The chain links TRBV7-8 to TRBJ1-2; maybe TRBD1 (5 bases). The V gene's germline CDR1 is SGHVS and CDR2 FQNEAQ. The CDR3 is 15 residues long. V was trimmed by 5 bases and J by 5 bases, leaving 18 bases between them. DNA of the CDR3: TGTGCCAGCAGCCCTCAAGGAGGGGTGGGGTATGGCTACACCTTC. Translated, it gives CASSPQGGVGYGYTF.

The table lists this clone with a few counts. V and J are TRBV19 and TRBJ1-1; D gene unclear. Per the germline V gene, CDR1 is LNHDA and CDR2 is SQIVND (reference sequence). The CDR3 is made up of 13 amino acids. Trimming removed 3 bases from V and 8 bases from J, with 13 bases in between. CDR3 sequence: CASSIGRTEEAFF. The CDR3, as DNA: TGTGCCAGTAGTATCGGCCGGACTGAAGAAGCTTTCTTT.

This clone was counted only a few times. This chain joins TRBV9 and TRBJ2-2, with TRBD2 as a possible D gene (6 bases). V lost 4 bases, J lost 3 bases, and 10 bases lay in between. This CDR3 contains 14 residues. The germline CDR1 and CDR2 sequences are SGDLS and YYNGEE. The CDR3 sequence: CASSPAGDTGELFF. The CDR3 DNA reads TGTGCCAGCAGCCCAGCGGGTGACACCGGGGAGCTGTTTTTT.

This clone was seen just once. The CDR3 loop is CASSPSRLAGGKTQYF. CDR3 nucleotides: TGTGCCAGCAGCCCCTCCCGGCTAGCGGGAGGAAAGACCCAGTACTTC. This chain joins TRBV7-8 and TRBJ2-5; the match to TRBD2 covers 11 bases. The CDR3 is 16 amino acids. J gave up 6 bases and V 5 bases, and 11 bases lay outside the gene matches. From germline, CDR1 is SGHVS and CDR2 FQNEAQ.

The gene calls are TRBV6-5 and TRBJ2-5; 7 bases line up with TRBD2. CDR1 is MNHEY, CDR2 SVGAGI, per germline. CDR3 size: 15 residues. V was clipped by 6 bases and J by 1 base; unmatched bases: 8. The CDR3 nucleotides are TGTGCCAGCAGGAATGCTGCGGGGGTCCAAGAGACCCAGTACTTC. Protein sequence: CASRNAAGVQETQYF.

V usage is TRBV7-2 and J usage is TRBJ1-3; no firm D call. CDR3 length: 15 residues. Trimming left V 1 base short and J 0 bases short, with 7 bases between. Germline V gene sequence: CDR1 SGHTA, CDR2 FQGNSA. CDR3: CASSLVAVSGNTIYF. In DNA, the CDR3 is TGTGCCAGCAGCTTAGTCGCGGTCTCTGGAAACACCATATATTTT.

DNA of the CDR3: TGTGCCAGCGCCAATCGGGACAGATACACCGGGGAGCTGTTTTTT. Translation gives CASANRDRYTGELFF. The rearrangement joins TRBV11-2 to TRBJ2-2, with 7 bases identical to TRBD1. Germline V gives CDR1 SGHAT, CDR2 FQNNGV. After removal of 8 bases from V and 3 bases from J, the junction contained 9 bases not matched to a gene. The length of the CDR3 is 15 residues.

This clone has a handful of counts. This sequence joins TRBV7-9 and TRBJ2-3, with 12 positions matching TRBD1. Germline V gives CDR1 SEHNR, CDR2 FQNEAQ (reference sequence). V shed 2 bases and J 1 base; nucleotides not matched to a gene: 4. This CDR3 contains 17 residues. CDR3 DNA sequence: TGTGCCAGCAGCTTATTGGGACAGGGGGCCGGCACAGATACGCAGTATTTT. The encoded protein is CASSLLGQGAGTDTQYF.

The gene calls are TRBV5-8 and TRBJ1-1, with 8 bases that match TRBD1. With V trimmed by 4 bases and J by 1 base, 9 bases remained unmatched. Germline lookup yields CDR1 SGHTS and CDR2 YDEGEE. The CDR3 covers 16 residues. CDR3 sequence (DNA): TGTGCCAGCAGCCACCCCGGACAGGGTGGGAACACTGAAGCTTTCTTT. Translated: CASSHPGQGGNTEAFF. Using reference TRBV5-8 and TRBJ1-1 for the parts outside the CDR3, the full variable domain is EAGVTQSPTHLIKTRGQQATLRCSPISGHTSVYWYQQALGLGLQFLLWYDEGEERNRGNFPPRFSGRQFPNYSSELNVNALELEDSALYLCASSHPGQGGNTEAFFGQGTRLTVV.

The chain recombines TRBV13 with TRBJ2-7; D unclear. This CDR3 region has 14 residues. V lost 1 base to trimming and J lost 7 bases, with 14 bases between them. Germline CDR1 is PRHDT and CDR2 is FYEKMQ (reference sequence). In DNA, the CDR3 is TGTGCCAGCAGCTTAGATGGTACCTTCGGGGAGCAGTACTTC. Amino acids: CASSLDGTFGEQYF.

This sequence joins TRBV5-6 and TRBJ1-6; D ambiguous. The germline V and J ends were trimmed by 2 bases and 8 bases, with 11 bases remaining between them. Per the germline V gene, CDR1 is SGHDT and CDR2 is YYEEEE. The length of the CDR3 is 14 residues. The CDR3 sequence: CASSFDTRHSPLHF. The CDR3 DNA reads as TGTGCCAGCAGCTTCGATACGAGGCATTCACCCCTCCACTTT.

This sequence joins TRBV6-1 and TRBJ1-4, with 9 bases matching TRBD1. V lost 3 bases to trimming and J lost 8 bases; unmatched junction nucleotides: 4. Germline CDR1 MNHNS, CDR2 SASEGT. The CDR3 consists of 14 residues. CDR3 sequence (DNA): TGTGCCAGCAGTGAGGGGACAGGGAGAGAAAAACTGTTTTTT. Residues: CASSEGTGREKLFF.